These T cell receptor beta chains were read from a single sample in a study of T cells of healthy individuals. TCRdb reanalysed the 5' RACE reads using MiXCR and keeps one entry per CDR3 protein. This table holds about 96,000 distinct CDR3 sequences, approximately 15% found once. These receptors were obtained from a human donor in good health. Each CDR3 is given with its conserved first and last residue. D genes are given only for firm matches. A row's size may be missing; if present it is once, few, many or a size class.

D gene: -
clone size: -
J gene: TRBJ1-4
V gene: TRBV4-1
CDR3 protein: CASSPQHGLANEKLFF
CDR3 DNA: TGCGCCAGCAGCCCCCAACACGGCCTGGCTAATGAAAAACTGTTTTTT

D gene: -
clone size: few
J gene: TRBJ1-5
V gene: TRBV4-2
CDR3 protein: CASGPPGNQPQHF
CDR3 DNA: TGTGCCAGCGGGCCTCCAGGAAATCAGCCCCAGCATTTT

D gene: -
clone size: -
J gene: TRBJ1-1
V gene: TRBV27
CDR3 protein: CASSRWGVRLGGTEAFF
CDR3 DNA: TGTGCCAGCAGCCGGTGGGGAGTTCGACTAGGGGGGACTGAAGCTTTCTTT

D gene: -
clone size: -
J gene: TRBJ2-7
V gene: TRBV19
CDR3 protein: CASSPDYRTHSSSYEQYF
CDR3 DNA: TGTGCCAGTAGTCCAGACTACCGGACCCATTCAAGCTCCTACGAGCAGTACTTC

D gene: -
clone size: few
J gene: TRBJ2-7
V gene: TRBV6-1
CDR3 protein: CASRPTSNPSYEQYF
CDR3 DNA: TGTGCCAGCAGACCCACTAGCAACCCATCCTACGAGCAGTACTTC

D gene: -
clone size: -
J gene: TRBJ1-2
V gene: TRBV7-2
CDR3 protein: CASSLVTGNYGYTF
CDR3 DNA: TGTGCCAGCAGCTTAGTGACGGGAAACTATGGCTACACCTTC

D gene: TRBD1
clone size: many
J gene: TRBJ2-2
V gene: TRBV4-3
CDR3 protein: CASSQDSGQGLGELFF
CDR3 DNA: TGCGCCAGCAGCCAAGATAGCGGACAGGGACTCGGGGAGCTGTTTTTT

D gene: -
clone size: few
J gene: TRBJ2-7
V gene: TRBV5-1
CDR3 protein: CASRFGGGGEQYF
CDR3 DNA: TGCGCCAGCAGATTTGGAGGGGGGGGTGAGCAGTACTTC

D gene: -
clone size: -
J gene: TRBJ2-7
V gene: TRBV7-2
CDR3 protein: CASSLVPGALYEQYF
CDR3 DNA: TGTGCCAGCAGCTTAGTTCCGGGGGCGCTGTACGAGCAGTACTTC

D gene: -
clone size: -
J gene: TRBJ2-7
V gene: TRBV11-2
CDR3 protein: CASSRSLGPYEQYF
CDR3 DNA: TGTGCCAGCAGCCGATCGCTCGGGCCCTACGAGCAGTACTTC

D gene: -
clone size: -
J gene: TRBJ2-5
V gene: TRBV4-2
CDR3 protein: CASSQDAGGETQYF
CDR3 DNA: TGTGCCAGCAGCCAAGATGCGGGCGGAGAGACCCAGTACTTC

D gene: -
clone size: -
J gene: TRBJ2-7
V gene: TRBV10-3
CDR3 protein: CAISVGAETTYEQYF
CDR3 DNA: TGTGCCATCAGTGTTGGGGCCGAGACAACCTACGAGCAGTACTTC

D gene: -
clone size: few
J gene: TRBJ1-2
V gene: TRBV28
CDR3 protein: CASGRQEGYTF
CDR3 DNA: TGTGCCAGCGGAAGACAGGAGGGCTACACCTTC

D gene: -
clone size: -
J gene: TRBJ1-5
V gene: TRBV20-1
CDR3 protein: CSAKTLVGGVNQPQHF
CDR3 DNA: TGCAGTGCCAAAACCTTGGTGGGAGGGGTTAATCAGCCCCAGCATTTT

D gene: -
clone size: many
J gene: TRBJ1-1
V gene: TRBV9
CDR3 protein: CASTSRVGTEAFF
CDR3 DNA: TGTGCCAGCACCTCTCGGGTAGGCACTGAAGCTTTCTTT

D gene: -
clone size: -
J gene: TRBJ2-2
V gene: TRBV5-1
CDR3 protein: CASSLVVSPTGELFF
CDR3 DNA: TGCGCCAGCAGCTTGGTAGTCTCTCCAACCGGGGAGCTGTTTTTT

D gene: -
clone size: few
J gene: TRBJ2-5
V gene: TRBV15
CDR3 protein: CATSREVGETQYF
CDR3 DNA: TGTGCCACCAGCAGAGAGGTTGGGGAGACCCAGTACTTC

D gene: -
clone size: -
J gene: TRBJ1-6
V gene: TRBV6-5
CDR3 protein: CASSRSGSSYNSPLHF
CDR3 DNA: TGTGCCAGCAGTCGTTCTGGGAGCTCCTATAATTCACCCCTCCACTTT

D gene: -
clone size: few
J gene: TRBJ2-3
V gene: TRBV28
CDR3 protein: CASSLVGPSTDTQYF
CDR3 DNA: TGTGCCAGCAGTTTAGTCGGGCCGAGCACAGATACGCAGTATTTT

D gene: -
clone size: few
J gene: TRBJ1-5
V gene: TRBV6-6
CDR3 protein: CASSYSGGELPQHF
CDR3 DNA: TGTGCCAGCAGTTACTCGGGGGGGGAATTGCCCCAGCATTTT

D gene: -
clone size: once
J gene: TRBJ2-1
V gene: TRBV18
CDR3 protein: CASLLGHEQFF
CDR3 DNA: TGTGCCAGCTTGCTGGGTCATGAGCAGTTCTTC

D gene: -
clone size: -
J gene: TRBJ2-7
V gene: TRBV7-2
CDR3 protein: CASSPQLGSSYEQYF
CDR3 DNA: TGTGCCAGCAGCCCGCAGCTGGGGAGCTCCTACGAGCAGTACTTC

D gene: TRBD1
clone size: -
J gene: TRBJ2-5
V gene: TRBV28
CDR3 protein: CASTQGPGTGKETQYF
CDR3 DNA: TGTGCCAGCACCCAAGGTCCCGGGACAGGGAAAGAGACCCAGTACTTC

D gene: TRBD2
clone size: few
J gene: TRBJ2-5
V gene: TRBV28
CDR3 protein: CASSLSSGGAQETQYF
CDR3 DNA: TGTGCCAGCAGTTTAAGTAGCGGGGGGGCTCAAGAGACCCAGTACTTC

D gene: -
clone size: -
J gene: TRBJ1-5
V gene: TRBV6-5
CDR3 protein: CASSRRPSSNQPQHF
CDR3 DNA: TGTGCCAGCAGTCGTCGACCGAGTAGCAATCAGCCCCAGCATTTT

D gene: -
clone size: many
J gene: TRBJ1-6
V gene: TRBV12-3/TRBV12-4
CDR3 protein: CAVGSNSPLHF
CDR3 DNA: TGTGCCGTGGGGAGTAATTCACCCCTCCACTTT

D gene: TRBD2
clone size: -
J gene: TRBJ2-1
V gene: TRBV12-3/TRBV12-4
CDR3 protein: CASRPGTTTDEQFF
CDR3 DNA: TGTGCCAGCAGACCTGGGACTACCACAGATGAGCAGTTCTTC

D gene: TRBD1
clone size: few
J gene: TRBJ1-5
V gene: TRBV7-9
CDR3 protein: CASSSTGPPQPQHF
CDR3 DNA: TGTGCCAGCAGCTCGACAGGGCCCCCTCAGCCCCAGCATTTT

D gene: TRBD2
clone size: few
J gene: TRBJ2-1
V gene: TRBV23-1
CDR3 protein: CAGGTSGRAFGPPTAWNEQFF
CDR3 DNA: TGCGCCGGTGGGACTAGCGGGAGGGCCTTTGGGCCTCCGACCGCCTGGAATGAGCAGTTCTTC

D gene: TRBD1
clone size: -
J gene: TRBJ1-4
V gene: TRBV20-1
CDR3 protein: CSARDITGASGEKLFF
CDR3 DNA: TGCAGTGCTAGAGATATCACAGGGGCTAGCGGGGAAAAACTGTTTTTT

D gene: -
clone size: -
J gene: TRBJ1-3
V gene: TRBV25-1
CDR3 protein: CASSEAQVRNTIYF
CDR3 DNA: TGTGCCAGCAGTGAGGCGCAGGTTAGAAACACCATATATTTT

D gene: TRBD2
clone size: -
J gene: TRBJ2-3
V gene: TRBV2
CDR3 protein: CASPAGLAETIASTDTQYF
CDR3 DNA: TGTGCCAGCCCGGCGGGACTAGCAGAAACGATTGCTAGCACAGATACGCAGTATTTT

D gene: -
clone size: many
J gene: TRBJ2-1
V gene: TRBV29-1
CDR3 protein: CSVVPAVSYNEQFF
CDR3 DNA: TGCAGCGTCGTCCCCGCGGTCTCCTACAATGAGCAGTTCTTC

D gene: -
clone size: many
J gene: TRBJ2-7
V gene: TRBV21-1
CDR3 protein: CASLPGGWWYEQYF
CDR3 DNA: TGTGCCAGTCTCCCGGGAGGGTGGTGGTACGAGCAGTACTTC

D gene: -
clone size: few
J gene: TRBJ1-1
V gene: TRBV2
CDR3 protein: CASIGVEAFF
CDR3 DNA: TGTGCCAGCATAGGGGTTGAAGCTTTCTTT